These 25 T cell receptor beta chains were all obtained from the same sample, sequenced in a study of T cells after yellow fever vaccination. MiXCR was run by TCRdb on the 5' RACE reads, yielding one entry per CDR3 protein. The sample has 500,000 to 650,000 distinct CDR3 sequences; 17% are singletons. The sample consisted of PBMCs, taken 5 to 6 days after the first yellow fever vaccination. The source is a man aged 18 to 35 who received the YFV17D yellow fever vaccine.

This clonotype was seen a handful of times. The CDR3 DNA is TGTGCCAGCAGCTTAGTCCTAGCGGGTCACAATGAGCAGTTCTTC. Amino acid sequence: CASSLVLAGHNEQFF. The genes are TRBV7-9 and TRBJ2-1, with 8 bases fitting TRBD2. The CDR3 runs to 15 residues. Germline CDR1 is SEHNR and CDR2 is FQNEAQ (reference sequence). The ends lost 1 base at V and 5 bases at J; junction bases unmatched: 4.

This clonotype showed up just a few times. The CDR3 sequence is CASSPLTSYNEQFF. The CDR3 region has the DNA TGTGCCAGCAGCCCATTGACTAGCTACAATGAGCAGTTCTTC. This rearrangement joins TRBV11-1 to TRBJ2-1; tentative D call: TRBD2 (6 bases). Germline CDR1 SGHAT, CDR2 FQDESV (reference sequence). The V end was cut by 5 bases, the J end by 3 bases, with 11 bases between. This CDR3 is 14 amino acids long.

The chain joins TRBV7-3 to TRBJ2-1, with D possibly being TRBD2 (5 bases). The CDR3 length is 18 residues. Germline V lookup: CDR1 SGHTA, CDR2 FQGTGA. Trimming cost V 5 bases and J 5 bases, with 25 bases left between them. The CDR3 DNA reads TGTGCCAGCAGCCTCTTCCCTCGCGGTCTAGCTGCTAACAATGAGCAGTTCTTC. The encoded protein is CASSLFPRGLAANNEQFF.

This chain links TRBV27 with TRBJ2-7; 9 positions agree with TRBD2. CDR1 MNHEY and CDR2 SMNVEV come from the germline V gene (reference sequence). CDR3 length: 14 residues. Losses at the gene ends were 2 bases for V and 7 bases for J; bases not matched to a gene: 6. The CDR3 loop reads CASSLAGGLWEQYF. CDR3 nucleotides: TGTGCCAGCAGTTTAGCGGGGGGGCTTTGGGAGCAGTACTTC.

The chain recombines TRBV18 with TRBJ2-7, with unresolved D. There are 17 residues in the CDR3. Germline V CDR1 and CDR2: KGHSH, LQKENI. V gave up 1 base and J gave up 0 bases, with 16 bases separating them. CDR3 residues: CASSPRIPGPDSYEQYF. The CDR3 DNA is TGTGCCAGCTCACCACGTATTCCAGGACCCGACTCCTACGAGCAGTACTTC.

The V gene is TRBV7-2, the J gene TRBJ1-3, with no clear D. The CDR3 totals 14 residues. V was shortened by 1 base and J by 7 bases, with 11 bases between the two germline ends. Per the germline V gene, CDR1 is SGHTA and CDR2 is FQGNSA. CDR3 residues: CASSLGPLGNTIYF. The CDR3 DNA is TGTGCCAGCAGCTTAGGCCCGCTGGGGAACACCATATATTTT. Full variable domain (remainder filled in from reference TRBV7-2 and TRBJ1-3): GAGVSQSPSNKVTEKGKDVELRCDPISGHTALYWYRQSLGQGLEFLIYFQGNSAPDKSGLPSDRFSAERTGGSVSTLTIQRTQQEDSAVYLCASSLGPLGNTIYFGEGSWLTVV.

This rearrangement joins TRBV3-1 to TRBJ2-5; D tentatively reads TRBD1 or TRBD2 (5 bases each). The germline V gene encodes CDR1 LGHDT and CDR2 YNNKEL (reference sequence). Trimming shortened V by 4 bases and J by 2 bases, and 17 bases separated the two germline ends. This CDR3 has 16 residues. In nucleotides, the CDR3 is TGTGCCAGCAGCCGTACCCCCGGGACGGATCAAGAGACCCAGTACTTC. Residues: CASSRTPGTDQETQYF.

The V call is TRBV25-1, the J call TRBJ2-7, with TRBD1 matching 8 bases. The V segment lost 3 bases and the J segment 0 bases; nucleotides outside the gene matches: 4. Germline lookup yields CDR1 MGHDK and CDR2 SYGVNS. This CDR3 has 15 amino acids. The CDR3 nucleotides are TGTGCCAGCAGTGACCCTACAGGGGGCTCCTACGAGCAGTACTTC. Amino acids: CASSDPTGGSYEQYF.

The gene calls are TRBV20-1 and TRBJ2-3; possibly TRBD1 or TRBD2 for D (6 bases each). CDR1 DFQATT and CDR2 SNEGSKA come from the germline V gene (reference sequence). CDR3 size: 17 residues. V lost 6 bases, J lost 1 base, and 23 bases lay in between. CDR3 in DNA: TGCAGTGCCCCCGAAGAACAGGGAGGACGCCGCACAGATACGCAGTATTTT. Protein: CSAPEEQGGRRTDTQYF.

The chain links TRBV6-1 to TRBJ2-5; a possible D gene is TRBD1 (6 bases). The CDR3 consists of 13 residues. Germline V gene lookup returns CDR1 MNHNS and CDR2 SASEGT. Trimming left V 6 bases short and J 4 bases short, with 12 bases between. CDR3 protein: CASSQGSVETQYF. The CDR3 DNA reads as TGTGCCAGCAGCCAGGGGTCGGTAGAGACCCAGTACTTC.

The chain is built from TRBV29-1 and TRBJ1-1; D is possibly TRBD1 (5 bases). This CDR3 is 13 amino acids long. Germline V gene data show CDR1 as SQVTM and CDR2 as ANQGSEA. V lost 3 bases, J lost 8 bases, and 16 bases lay in between. CDR3 sequence (DNA): TGCAGCGTTGAGCCTCGTCGGGGGGGAGAAGCTTTCTTT. This translates into CSVEPRRGGEAFF.

This clonotype was observed a few times. The gene calls are TRBV4-3 and TRBJ2-1, with D possibly TRBD2 on 6 matching bases. The CDR3 covers 16 residues. Germline CDR1 reads LGHNA; CDR2 reads YSLEER. The germline V and J ends were trimmed by 1 base and 1 base, with 11 bases remaining between them. Here the CDR3 DNA reads TGCGCCAGCAGCCAAGGGTGGGGGGAGTCCTACAATGAGCAGTTCTTC. Protein: CASSQGWGESYNEQFF.

In this sample, this clonotype turned up once. This chain joins TRBV29-1 and TRBJ1-1; no clear D gene. The V gene's germline CDR1 is SQVTM and CDR2 ANQGSEA. Trimming cost V 6 bases and J 4 bases, with 18 bases left between them. The CDR3 sequence is 14 residues long. The CDR3 loop reads CSVGRRGGSTEAFF. CDR3 sequence (DNA): TGCAGCGTCGGCAGACGGGGAGGGAGCACTGAAGCTTTCTTT.

The chain is built from TRBV3-1 and TRBJ2-5; no definite D call. The length of the CDR3 is 13 residues. Trimming took off 5 bases at V and 2 bases at J, with 9 bases between the two ends. Germline values: CDR1 LGHDT, CDR2 YNNKEL (reference sequence). The CDR3 DNA sequence: TGTGCCAGCAGCTACAGTGATCAAGAGACCCAGTACTTC. Translation gives CASSYSDQETQYF.

This clonotype appeared a few times. The genes are TRBV7-9 and TRBJ1-1; possibly TRBD1 for D (5 bases). Trimming took off 1 base at V and 5 bases at J, with 14 bases between the two ends. Germline V gene data show CDR1 as SEHNR and CDR2 as FQNEAQ (reference sequence). The CDR3 covers 15 residues. Here the CDR3 reads CASSLGAGLETEAFF. The CDR3, as DNA: TGTGCCAGCAGCTTAGGGGCAGGGCTTGAAACTGAAGCTTTCTTT. Looking up the rest from reference TRBV7-9 and TRBJ1-1 gives the full variable domain: DTGVSQNPRHKITKRGQNVTFRCDPISEHNRLYWYRQTLGQGPEFLTYFQNEAQLEKSRLLSDRFSAERPKGSFSTLEIQRTEQGDSAMYLCASSLGAGLETEAFFGQGTRLTVV.

The chain joins TRBV29-1 to TRBJ2-1, with 10 bases aligning to TRBD2. Germline V gene sequence: CDR1 SQVTM, CDR2 ANQGSEA. The J segment lost 4 bases and the V segment lost 0 bases, leaving 3 bases of the junction unmatched. The CDR3 length is 15 residues. The chain's CDR3 is CSVEDGLAEYNEQFF. The CDR3 bases are TGCAGCGTTGAAGACGGACTAGCGGAGTACAATGAGCAGTTCTTC.

This clonotype was detected a few times. The chain has TRBV5-1 and TRBJ2-3; D may be TRBD1 or TRBD2 (7 bases each). This CDR3 contains 16 residues. V was pared by 4 bases and J by 2 bases, with 17 bases between. The V gene's germline CDR1 is SGHRS and CDR2 YFSETQ. The CDR3 coding sequence is TGCGCCAGCAGCCCAGGGGGAGCGGGGACCACAGATACGCAGTATTTT. It encodes CASSPGGAGTTDTQYF.

This clonotype occurred a few times. The rearrangement links TRBV6-5 to TRBJ2-3, with unresolved D. The V gene's germline CDR1 is MNHEY and CDR2 SVGAGI. This CDR3 has 17 amino acids. V gave up 2 bases and J gave up 0 bases, with 15 bases separating them. Here the CDR3 DNA reads TGTGCCAGCAGTTACGGTATAGGACGTCTTAGCACAGATACGCAGTATTTT. Amino acids: CASSYGIGRLSTDTQYF.

The CDR3 DNA sequence: TGTGCCAGCACCTATACCCTCGGACTCCACACTGAAGCTTTCTTT. Amino acid sequence: CASTYTLGLHTEAFF. V usage is TRBV28 and J usage is TRBJ1-1; D is ambiguous. V lost 7 bases to trimming and J lost 3 bases, with 18 bases between them. The length of the CDR3 is 15 residues. The V gene's germline CDR1 is MDHEN and CDR2 SYDVKM.

This clonotype was observed a few times. The chain links TRBV29-1 to TRBJ1-2; the D is unclear. The CDR3 is 13 residues long. V was cut by 1 base and J by 7 bases, with 13 bases left in between. Germline V gene sequence: CDR1 SQVTM, CDR2 ANQGSEA. CDR3 residues: CSVEVDTFRGYTF. In DNA form, the CDR3 reads TGCAGCGTTGAAGTTGACACTTTCCGTGGCTACACCTTC.

This clonotype has just a few counts. The V and J genes are TRBV12-3 or TRBV12-4 and TRBJ2-7; possibly TRBD2 for D (6 bases). V shed 3 bases and J shed 2 bases, with 8 bases lying between them. The CDR3 spans 13 residues. The CDR3 coding sequence is TGTGCCAGCAGTTTCGGGAGCGCCTACGAGCAGTACGTC. This sequence encodes CASSFGSAYEQYV.

This clonotype has only a few counts. The rearrangement joins TRBV6-5 to TRBJ2-1; the match to TRBD1 covers 7 bases. CDR1 and CDR2 from the germline V gene are MNHEY and SVGAGI. The CDR3 extends over 16 amino acids. The ends lost 7 bases at V and 0 bases at J; junction bases unmatched: 9. This CDR3 is CASILAGTDSYNEQFF. CDR3 DNA sequence: TGTGCCAGCATACTCGCCGGGACAGACTCCTACAATGAGCAGTTCTTC.

This clonotype showed up many times. This chain connects TRBV25-1 to TRBJ1-6; the D is unclear. The germline V gene has CDR1 MGHDK and CDR2 SYGVNS. V was pared by 6 bases and J by 8 bases, with 8 bases between. The CDR3 has 12 amino acids. This chain's CDR3 is CASSDLYSPLHF. In nucleotides, the CDR3 is TGTGCCAGCAGCGACCTGTATTCACCCCTCCACTTT.

This clonotype has only a few counts. This rearrangement joins TRBV7-2 to TRBJ1-4; 9 nucleotides line up with TRBD1. In germline, CDR1 is SGHTA, CDR2 FQGNSA. Unmatched junction bases numbered 7, after V lost 4 bases and J lost 7 bases. This CDR3 has 15 amino acids. The CDR3 reads CASSSGTGSLEKLFF. The CDR3 DNA is TGTGCCAGCAGCTCCGGGACAGGGAGCCTTGAAAAACTGTTTTTT.

The rearrangement links TRBV11-2 to TRBJ1-1, with no clear D. Germline lookup yields CDR1 SGHAT and CDR2 FQNNGV. Trimming took 0 bases from V and 4 from J, leaving 9 bases between them. The CDR3 totals 14 residues. CDR3 DNA: TGTGCCAGCAGCTTAGATCGGGTCAGCACTGAAGCTTTCTTT. Amino acid sequence: CASSLDRVSTEAFF.